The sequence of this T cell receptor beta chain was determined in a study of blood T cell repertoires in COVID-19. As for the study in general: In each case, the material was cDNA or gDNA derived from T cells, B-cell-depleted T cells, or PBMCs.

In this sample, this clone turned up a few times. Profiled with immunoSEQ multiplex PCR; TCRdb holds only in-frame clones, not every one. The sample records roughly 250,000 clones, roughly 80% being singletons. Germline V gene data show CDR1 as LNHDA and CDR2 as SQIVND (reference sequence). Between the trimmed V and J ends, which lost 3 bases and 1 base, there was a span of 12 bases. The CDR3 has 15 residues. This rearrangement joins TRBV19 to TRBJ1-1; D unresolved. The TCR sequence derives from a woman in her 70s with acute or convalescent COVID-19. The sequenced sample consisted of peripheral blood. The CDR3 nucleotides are TGTGCCAGTAGTATGTTTGGGCTTTCGAACACTGAAGCTTTCTTT. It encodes CASSMFGLSNTEAFF.